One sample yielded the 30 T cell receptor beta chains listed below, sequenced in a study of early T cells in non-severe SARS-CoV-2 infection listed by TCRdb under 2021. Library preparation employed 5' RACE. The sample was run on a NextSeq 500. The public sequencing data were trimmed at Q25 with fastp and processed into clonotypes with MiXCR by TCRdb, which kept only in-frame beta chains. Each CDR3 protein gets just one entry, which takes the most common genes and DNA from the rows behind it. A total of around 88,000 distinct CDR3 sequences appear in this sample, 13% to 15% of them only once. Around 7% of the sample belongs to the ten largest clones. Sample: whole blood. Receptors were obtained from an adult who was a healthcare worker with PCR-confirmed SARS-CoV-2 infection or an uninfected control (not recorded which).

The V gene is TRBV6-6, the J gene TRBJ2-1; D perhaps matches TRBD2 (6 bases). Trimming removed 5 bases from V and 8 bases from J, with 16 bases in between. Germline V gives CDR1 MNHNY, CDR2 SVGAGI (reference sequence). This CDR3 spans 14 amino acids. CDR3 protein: CASSRALREDEQFF. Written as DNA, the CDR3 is TGTGCCAGCAGTAGGGCCTTAAGGGAGGATGAGCAGTTCTTC.

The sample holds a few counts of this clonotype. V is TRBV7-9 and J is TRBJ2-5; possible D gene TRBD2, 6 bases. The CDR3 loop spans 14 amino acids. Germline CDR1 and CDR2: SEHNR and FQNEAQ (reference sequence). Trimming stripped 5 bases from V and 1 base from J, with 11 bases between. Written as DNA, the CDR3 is TGTGCCAGCAGCGAGGAGGGCAGCCAAGAGACCCAGTACTTC. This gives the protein CASSEEGSQETQYF.

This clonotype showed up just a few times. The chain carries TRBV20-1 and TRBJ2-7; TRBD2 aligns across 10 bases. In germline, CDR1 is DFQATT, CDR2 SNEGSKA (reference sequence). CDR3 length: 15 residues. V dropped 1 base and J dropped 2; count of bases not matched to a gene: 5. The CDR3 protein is CSARVSSGRAYEQYF. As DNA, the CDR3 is TGCAGTGCTAGAGTGAGCAGCGGGAGGGCCTACGAGCAGTACTTC.

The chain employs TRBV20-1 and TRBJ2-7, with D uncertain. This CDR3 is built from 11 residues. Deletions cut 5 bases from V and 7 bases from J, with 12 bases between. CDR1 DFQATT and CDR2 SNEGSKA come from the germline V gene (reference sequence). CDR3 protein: CSASDHREQYF. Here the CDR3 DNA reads TGCAGTGCTTCGGACCACCGGGAGCAGTACTTC.

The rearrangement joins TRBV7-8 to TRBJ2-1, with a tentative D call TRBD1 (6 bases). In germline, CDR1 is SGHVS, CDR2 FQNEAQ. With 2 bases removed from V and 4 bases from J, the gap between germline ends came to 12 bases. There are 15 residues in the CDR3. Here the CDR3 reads CASSLQGTMYNEQFF. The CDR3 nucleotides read TGTGCCAGCAGCTTACAGGGGACCATGTACAATGAGCAGTTCTTC.

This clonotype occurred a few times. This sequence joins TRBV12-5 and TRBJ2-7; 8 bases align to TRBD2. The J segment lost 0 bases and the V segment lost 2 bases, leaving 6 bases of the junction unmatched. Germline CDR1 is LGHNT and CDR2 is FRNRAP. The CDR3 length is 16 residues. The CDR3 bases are TGTGCTAGTGGTTTGCACCCCAGCGGGAGCTCCTACGAGCAGTACTTC. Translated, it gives CASGLHPSGSSYEQYF.

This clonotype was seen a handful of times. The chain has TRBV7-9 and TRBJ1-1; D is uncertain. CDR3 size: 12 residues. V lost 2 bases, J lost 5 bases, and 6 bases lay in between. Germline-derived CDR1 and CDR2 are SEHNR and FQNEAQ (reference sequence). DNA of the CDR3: TGTGCCAGCAGCTTAATCGGGACTGAAGCTTTCTTT. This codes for CASSLIGTEAFF. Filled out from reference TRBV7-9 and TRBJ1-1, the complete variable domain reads DTGVSQNPRHKITKRGQNVTFRCDPISEHNRLYWYRQTLGQGPEFLTYFQNEAQLEKSRLLSDRFSAERPKGSFSTLEIQRTEQGDSAMYLCASSLIGTEAFFGQGTRLTVV.

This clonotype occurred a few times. CDR3 coding DNA: TGCAGCGTTGAGGGAAGCGGTTCCTACAATGAGCAGTTCTTC. Protein sequence: CSVEGSGSYNEQFF. The V call is TRBV29-1, the J call TRBJ2-1, with D maybe TRBD2 (5 bases). This CDR3 region has 14 residues. Germline CDR1 and CDR2: SQVTM and ANQGSEA. Trimming removed 3 bases from V and 1 base from J, with 10 bases in between.

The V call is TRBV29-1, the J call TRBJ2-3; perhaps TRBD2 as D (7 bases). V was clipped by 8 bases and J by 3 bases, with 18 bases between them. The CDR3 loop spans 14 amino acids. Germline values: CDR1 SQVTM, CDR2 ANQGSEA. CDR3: CSSGWGGGTDTQYF. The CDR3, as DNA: TGCAGCTCGGGTTGGGGGGGCGGAACAGATACGCAGTATTTT.

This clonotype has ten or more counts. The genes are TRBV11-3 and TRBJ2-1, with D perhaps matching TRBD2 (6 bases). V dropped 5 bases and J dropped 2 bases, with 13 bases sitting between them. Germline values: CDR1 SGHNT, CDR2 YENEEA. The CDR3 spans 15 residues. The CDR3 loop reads CASSPRRGTYNEQFF. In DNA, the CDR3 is TGTGCCAGCAGCCCGCGGCGGGGCACCTACAATGAGCAGTTCTTC.

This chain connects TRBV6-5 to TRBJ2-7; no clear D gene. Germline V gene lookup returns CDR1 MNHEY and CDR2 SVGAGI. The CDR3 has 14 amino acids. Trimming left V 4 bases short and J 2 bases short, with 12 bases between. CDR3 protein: CASSSFSLPYEQYF. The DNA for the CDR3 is TGTGCCAGCAGTTCCTTTAGCTTACCCTACGAGCAGTACTTC.

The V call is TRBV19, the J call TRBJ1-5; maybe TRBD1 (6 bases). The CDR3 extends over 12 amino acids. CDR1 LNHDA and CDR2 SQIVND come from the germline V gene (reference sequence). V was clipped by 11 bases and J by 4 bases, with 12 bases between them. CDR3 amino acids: CAGGGGNQPQHF. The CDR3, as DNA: TGTGCCGGAGGGGGGGGGAATCAGCCCCAGCATTTT.

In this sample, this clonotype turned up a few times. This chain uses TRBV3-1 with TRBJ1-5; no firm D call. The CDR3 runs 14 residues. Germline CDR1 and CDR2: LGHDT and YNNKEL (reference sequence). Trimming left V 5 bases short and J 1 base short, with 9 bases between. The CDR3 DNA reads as TGTGCCAGCAGCTACCGGGGAAGCAATCAGCCCCAGCATTTT. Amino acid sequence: CASSYRGSNQPQHF.

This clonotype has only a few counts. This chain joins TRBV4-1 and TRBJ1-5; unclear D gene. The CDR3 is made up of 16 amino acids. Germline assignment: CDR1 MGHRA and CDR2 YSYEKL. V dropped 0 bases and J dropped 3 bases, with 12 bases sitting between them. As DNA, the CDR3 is TGCGCCAGCAGCCAAGATGGCGGGTTTGCCAATCAGCCCCAGCATTTT. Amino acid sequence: CASSQDGGFANQPQHF.

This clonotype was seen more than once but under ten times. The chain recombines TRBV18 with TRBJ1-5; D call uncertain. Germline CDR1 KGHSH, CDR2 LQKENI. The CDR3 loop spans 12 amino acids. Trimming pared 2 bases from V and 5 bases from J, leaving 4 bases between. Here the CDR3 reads CASSPGDQPQHF. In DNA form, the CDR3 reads TGTGCCAGCTCACCAGGGGATCAGCCCCAGCATTTT.

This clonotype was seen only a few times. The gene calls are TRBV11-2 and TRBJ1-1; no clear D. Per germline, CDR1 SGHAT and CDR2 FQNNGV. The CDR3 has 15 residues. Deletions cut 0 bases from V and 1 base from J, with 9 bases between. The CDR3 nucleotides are TGTGCCAGCAGCTTAGACGGCGGACCGAACACTGAAGCTTTCTTT. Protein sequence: CASSLDGGPNTEAFF.

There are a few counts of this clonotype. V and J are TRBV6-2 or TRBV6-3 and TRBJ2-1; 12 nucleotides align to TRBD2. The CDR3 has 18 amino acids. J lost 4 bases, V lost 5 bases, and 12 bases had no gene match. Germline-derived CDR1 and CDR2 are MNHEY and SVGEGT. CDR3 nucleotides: TGTGCCAGCAGTCGGCGCCTAGCGGGAGGGCCAGGGTACAATGAGCAGTTCTTC. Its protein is CASSRRLAGGPGYNEQFF.

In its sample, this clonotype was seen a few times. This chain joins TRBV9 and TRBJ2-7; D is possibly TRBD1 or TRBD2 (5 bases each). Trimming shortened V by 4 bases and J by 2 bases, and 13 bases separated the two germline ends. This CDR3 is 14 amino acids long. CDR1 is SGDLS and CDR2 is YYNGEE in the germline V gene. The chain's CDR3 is CASSHRDAAYEQYF. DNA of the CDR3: TGTGCCAGCAGCCACCGGGACGCCGCCTACGAGCAGTACTTC.

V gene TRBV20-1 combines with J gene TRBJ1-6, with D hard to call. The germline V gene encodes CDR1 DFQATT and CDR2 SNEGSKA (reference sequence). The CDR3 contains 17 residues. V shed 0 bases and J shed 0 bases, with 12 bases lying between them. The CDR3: CSARDLAPSSYNSPLHF. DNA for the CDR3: TGCAGTGCTAGAGATCTCGCACCGAGCTCCTATAATTCACCCCTCCACTTT.

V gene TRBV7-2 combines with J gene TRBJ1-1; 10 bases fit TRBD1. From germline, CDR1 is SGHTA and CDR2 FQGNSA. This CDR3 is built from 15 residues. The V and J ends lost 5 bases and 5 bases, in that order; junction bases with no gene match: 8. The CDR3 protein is CASSQQGQGRTEAFF. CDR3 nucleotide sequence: TGTGCCAGCAGCCAACAGGGACAGGGGAGAACTGAAGCTTTCTTT.

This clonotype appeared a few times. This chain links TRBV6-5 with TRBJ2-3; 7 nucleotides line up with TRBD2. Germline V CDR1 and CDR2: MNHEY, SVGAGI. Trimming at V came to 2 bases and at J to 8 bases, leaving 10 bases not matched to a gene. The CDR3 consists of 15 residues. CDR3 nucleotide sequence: TGTGCCAGCAGTTACGGGGGAGGGCAGTACGGTACGCAGTATTTT. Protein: CASSYGGGQYGTQYF.

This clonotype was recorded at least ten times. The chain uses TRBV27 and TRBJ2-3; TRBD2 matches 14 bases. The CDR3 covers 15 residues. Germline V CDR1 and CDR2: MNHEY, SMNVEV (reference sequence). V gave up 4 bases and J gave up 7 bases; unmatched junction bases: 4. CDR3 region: CASSSGTSGRYTQYF. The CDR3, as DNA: TGTGCCAGCAGTTCCGGGACTAGCGGGAGATATACGCAGTATTTT.

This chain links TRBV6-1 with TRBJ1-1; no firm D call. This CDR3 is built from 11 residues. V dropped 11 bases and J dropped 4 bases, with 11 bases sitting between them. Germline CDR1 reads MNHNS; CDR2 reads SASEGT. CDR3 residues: CALRSGTEAFF. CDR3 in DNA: TGTGCCCTGAGGAGTGGCACTGAAGCTTTCTTT.

CDR3 loop: CASTRTGTNYGYTF. The CDR3 DNA follows: TGCGCCAGCACCAGGACAGGGACTAACTATGGCTACACCTTC. The rearrangement links TRBV5-1 to TRBJ1-2; TRBD1 matches at 8 bases. In germline, CDR1 is SGHRS, CDR2 YFSETQ. The V gene end was trimmed by 6 bases and the J gene end by 0 bases; junction bases not matched to a gene: 4. CDR3 length: 14 amino acids.

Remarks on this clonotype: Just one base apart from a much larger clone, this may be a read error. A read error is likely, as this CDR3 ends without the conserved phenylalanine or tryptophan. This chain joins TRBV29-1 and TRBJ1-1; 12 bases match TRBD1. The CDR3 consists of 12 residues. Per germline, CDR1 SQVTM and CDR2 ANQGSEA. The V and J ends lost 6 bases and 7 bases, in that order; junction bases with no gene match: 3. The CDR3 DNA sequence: TGCAGCGTGGGACAGGGGGCTGGTGAAGCTTTCTCT. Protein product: CSVGQGAGEAFS.

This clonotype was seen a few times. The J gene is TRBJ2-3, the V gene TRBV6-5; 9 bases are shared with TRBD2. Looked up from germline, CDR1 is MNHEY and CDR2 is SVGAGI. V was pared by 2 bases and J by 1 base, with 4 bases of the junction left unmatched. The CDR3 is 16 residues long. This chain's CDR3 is CASSYDSGSRTDTQYF. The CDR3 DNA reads TGTGCCAGCAGTTACGATAGCGGGAGCCGCACAGATACGCAGTATTTT.

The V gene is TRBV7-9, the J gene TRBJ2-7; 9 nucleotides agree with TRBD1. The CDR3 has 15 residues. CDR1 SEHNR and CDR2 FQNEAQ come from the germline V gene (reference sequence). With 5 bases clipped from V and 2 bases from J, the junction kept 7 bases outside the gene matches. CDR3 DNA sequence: TGTGCCAGCAGCCACCGGGACAGGGCTCCCTACGAGCAGTACTTC. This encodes CASSHRDRAPYEQYF.

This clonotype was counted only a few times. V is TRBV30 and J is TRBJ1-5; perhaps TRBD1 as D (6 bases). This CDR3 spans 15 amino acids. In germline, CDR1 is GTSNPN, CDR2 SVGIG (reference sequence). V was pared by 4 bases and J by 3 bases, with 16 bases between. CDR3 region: CAWTGRGGDNQPQHF. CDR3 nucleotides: TGTGCCTGGACCGGTAGAGGGGGAGACAATCAGCCCCAGCATTTT.

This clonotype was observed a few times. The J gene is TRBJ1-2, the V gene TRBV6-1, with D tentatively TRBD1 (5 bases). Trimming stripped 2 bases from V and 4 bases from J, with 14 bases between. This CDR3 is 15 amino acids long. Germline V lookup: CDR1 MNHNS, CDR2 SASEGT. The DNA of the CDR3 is TGTGCCAGCAGTGAAAGGGCAGACGGGGGCTATGGCTACACCTTC. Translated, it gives CASSERADGGYGYTF.

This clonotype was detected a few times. The CDR3, as DNA: TGCAGTGCTAGAAGGACTGACTCCTACAATGAGCAGTTCTTC. Translating it yields CSARRTDSYNEQFF. The V and J genes are TRBV20-1 and TRBJ2-1; D might be TRBD2 (5 bases). This CDR3 spans 14 amino acids. CDR1 DFQATT and CDR2 SNEGSKA come from the germline V gene (reference sequence). V lost 2 bases and J lost 0, with 8 bases in between.